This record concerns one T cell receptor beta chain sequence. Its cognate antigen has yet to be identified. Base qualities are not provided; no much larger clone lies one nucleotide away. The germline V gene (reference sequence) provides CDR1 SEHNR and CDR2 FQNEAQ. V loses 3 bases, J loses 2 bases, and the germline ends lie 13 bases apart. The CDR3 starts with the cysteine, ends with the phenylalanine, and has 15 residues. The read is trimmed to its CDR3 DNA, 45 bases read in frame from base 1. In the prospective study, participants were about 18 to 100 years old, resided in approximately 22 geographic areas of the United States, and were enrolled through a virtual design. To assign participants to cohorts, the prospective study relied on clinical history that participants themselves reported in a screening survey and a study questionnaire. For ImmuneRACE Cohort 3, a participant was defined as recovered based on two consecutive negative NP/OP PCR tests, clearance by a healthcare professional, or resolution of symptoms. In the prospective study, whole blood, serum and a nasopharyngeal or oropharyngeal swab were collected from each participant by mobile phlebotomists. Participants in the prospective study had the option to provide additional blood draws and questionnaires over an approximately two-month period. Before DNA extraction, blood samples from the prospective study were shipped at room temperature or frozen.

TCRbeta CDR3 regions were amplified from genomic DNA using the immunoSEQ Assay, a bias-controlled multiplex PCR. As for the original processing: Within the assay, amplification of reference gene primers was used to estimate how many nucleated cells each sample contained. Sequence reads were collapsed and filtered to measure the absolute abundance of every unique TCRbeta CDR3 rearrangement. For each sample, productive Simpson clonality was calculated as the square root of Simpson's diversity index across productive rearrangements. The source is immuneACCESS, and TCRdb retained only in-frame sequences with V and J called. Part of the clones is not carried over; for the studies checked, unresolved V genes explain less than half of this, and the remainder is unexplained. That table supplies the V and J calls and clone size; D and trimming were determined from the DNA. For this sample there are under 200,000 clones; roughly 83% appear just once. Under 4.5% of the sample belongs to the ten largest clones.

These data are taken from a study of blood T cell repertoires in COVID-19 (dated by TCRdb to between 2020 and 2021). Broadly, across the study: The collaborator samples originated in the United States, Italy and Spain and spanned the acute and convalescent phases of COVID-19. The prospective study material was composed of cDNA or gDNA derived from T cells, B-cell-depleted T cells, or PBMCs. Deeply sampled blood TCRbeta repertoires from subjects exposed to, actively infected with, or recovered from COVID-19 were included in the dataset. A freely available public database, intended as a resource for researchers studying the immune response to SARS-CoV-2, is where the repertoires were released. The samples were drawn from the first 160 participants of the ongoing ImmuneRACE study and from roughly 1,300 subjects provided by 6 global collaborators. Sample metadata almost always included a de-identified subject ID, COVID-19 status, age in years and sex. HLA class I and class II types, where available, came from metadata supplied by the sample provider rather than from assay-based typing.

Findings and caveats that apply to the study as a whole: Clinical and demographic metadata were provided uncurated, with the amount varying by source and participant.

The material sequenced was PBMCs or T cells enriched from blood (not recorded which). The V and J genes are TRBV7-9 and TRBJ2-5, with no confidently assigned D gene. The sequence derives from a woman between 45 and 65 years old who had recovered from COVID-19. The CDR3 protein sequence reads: CASSFLATGQETQYF. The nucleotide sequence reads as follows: TGTGCCAGCAGCTTTTTAGCTACCGGGCAAGAGACCCAGTACTTC.